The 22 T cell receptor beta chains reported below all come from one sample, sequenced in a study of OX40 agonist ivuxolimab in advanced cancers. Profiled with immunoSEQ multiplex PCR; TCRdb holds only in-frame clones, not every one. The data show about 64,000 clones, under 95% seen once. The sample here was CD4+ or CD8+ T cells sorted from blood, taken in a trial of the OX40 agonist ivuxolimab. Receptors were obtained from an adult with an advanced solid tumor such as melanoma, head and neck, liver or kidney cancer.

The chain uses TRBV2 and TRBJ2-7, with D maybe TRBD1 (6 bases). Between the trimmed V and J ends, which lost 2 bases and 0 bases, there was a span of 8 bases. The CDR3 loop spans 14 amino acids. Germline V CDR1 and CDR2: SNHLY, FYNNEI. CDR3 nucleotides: TGTGCCAGCAGTGAACAGGGGCGCTCCTACGAGCAGTACTTC. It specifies CASSEQGRSYEQYF.

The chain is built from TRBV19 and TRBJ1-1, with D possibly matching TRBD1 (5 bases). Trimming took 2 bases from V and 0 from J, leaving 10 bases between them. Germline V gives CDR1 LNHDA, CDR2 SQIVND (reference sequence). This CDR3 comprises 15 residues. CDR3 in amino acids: CASSIQGSMNTEAFF. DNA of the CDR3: TGTGCCAGTAGTATACAGGGTTCCATGAACACTGAAGCTTTCTTT.

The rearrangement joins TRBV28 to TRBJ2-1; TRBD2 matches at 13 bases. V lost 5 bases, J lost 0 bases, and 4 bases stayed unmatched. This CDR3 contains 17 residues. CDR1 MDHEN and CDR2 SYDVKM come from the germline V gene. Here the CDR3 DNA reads TGTGCCAGCAGTACAACTAGCGGGAGGGCCTCCTACAATGAGCAGTTCTTC. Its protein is CASSTTSGRASYNEQFF.

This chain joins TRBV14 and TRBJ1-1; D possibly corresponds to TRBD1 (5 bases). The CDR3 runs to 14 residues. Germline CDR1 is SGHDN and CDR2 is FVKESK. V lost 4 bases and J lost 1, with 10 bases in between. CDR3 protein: CASSPGLRNTEAFF. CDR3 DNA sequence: TGTGCCAGCAGCCCGGGACTTAGGAACACTGAAGCTTTCTTT.

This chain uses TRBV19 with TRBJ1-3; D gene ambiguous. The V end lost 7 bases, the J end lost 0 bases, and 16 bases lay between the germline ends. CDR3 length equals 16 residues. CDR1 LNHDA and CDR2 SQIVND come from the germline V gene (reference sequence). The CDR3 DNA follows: TGTGCCAGTACGCGACAAATCCCGAGCTCTGGAAACACCATATATTTT. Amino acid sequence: CASTRQIPSSGNTIYF.

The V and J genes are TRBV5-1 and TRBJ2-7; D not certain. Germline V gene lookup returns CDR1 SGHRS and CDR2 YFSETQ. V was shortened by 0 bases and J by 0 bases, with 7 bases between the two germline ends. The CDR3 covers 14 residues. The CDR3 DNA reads TGCGCCAGCAGCTTGGGCGCACACTCCTACGAGCAGTACTTC. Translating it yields CASSLGAHSYEQYF.

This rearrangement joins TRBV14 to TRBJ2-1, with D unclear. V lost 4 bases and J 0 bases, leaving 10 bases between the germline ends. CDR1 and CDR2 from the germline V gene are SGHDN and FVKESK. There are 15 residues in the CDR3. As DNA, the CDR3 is TGTGCCAGCAGCCCAACCAGTATCTCCTACAATGAGCAGTTCTTC. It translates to CASSPTSISYNEQFF.

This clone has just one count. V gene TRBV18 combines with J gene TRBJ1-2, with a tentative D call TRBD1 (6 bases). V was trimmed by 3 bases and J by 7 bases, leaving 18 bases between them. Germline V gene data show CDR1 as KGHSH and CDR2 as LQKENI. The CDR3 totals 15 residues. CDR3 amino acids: CASSPRDINLSGYTF. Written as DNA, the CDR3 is TGTGCCAGCTCACCCCGGGACATCAACCTTAGTGGCTACACCTTC.

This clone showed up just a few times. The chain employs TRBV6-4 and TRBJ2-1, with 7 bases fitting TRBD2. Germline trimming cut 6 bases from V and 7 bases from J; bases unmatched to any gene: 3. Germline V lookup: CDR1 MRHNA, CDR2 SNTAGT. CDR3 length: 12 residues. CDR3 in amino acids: CASRGGSNEQFF. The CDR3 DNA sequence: TGTGCCAGCAGGGGAGGGAGTAATGAGCAGTTCTTC.

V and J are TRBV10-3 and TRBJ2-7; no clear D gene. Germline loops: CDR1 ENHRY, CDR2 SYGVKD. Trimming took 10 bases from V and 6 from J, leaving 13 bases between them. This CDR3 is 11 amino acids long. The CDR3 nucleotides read TGTGCCACCGCCGAGACCTCCGAGCAGTACTTC. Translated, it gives CATAETSEQYF.

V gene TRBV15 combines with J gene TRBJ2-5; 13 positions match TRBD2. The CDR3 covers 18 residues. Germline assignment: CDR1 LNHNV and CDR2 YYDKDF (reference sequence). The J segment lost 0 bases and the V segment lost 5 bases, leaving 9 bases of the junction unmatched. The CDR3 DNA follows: TGTGCCACCAGCGCCGGACTAGCGGGAGCCTCGTACCAAGAGACCCAGTACTTC. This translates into CATSAGLAGASYQETQYF.

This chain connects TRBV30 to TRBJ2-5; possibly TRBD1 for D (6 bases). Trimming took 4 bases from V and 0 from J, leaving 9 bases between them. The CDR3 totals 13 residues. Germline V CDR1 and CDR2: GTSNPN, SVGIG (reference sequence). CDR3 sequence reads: CAWTGTNQETQYF. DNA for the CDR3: TGTGCCTGGACCGGGACAAACCAAGAGACCCAGTACTTC.

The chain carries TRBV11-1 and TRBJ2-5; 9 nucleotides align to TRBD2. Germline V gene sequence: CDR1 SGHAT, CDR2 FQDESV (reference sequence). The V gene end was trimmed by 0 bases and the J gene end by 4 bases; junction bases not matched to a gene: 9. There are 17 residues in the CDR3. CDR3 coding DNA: TGTGCCAGCAGCTTAGCGGGGGGTCTAGCGGGACTAGAGACCCAGTACTTC. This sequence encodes CASSLAGGLAGLETQYF.

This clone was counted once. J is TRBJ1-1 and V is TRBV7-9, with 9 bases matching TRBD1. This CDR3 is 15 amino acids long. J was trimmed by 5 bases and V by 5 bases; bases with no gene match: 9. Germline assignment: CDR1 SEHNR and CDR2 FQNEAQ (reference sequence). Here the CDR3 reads CASSPAGTGRTEAFF. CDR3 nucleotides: TGTGCCAGCAGCCCAGCGGGGACAGGGAGGACTGAAGCTTTCTTT.

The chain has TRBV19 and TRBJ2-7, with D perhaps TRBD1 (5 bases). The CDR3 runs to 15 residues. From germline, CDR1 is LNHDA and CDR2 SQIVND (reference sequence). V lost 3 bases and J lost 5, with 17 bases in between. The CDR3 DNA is TGTGCCAGTAGTATCTCCCAGGGCTGGTGGGACGAGCAGTACTTC. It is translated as CASSISQGWWDEQYF. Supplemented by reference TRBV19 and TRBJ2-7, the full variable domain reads DGGITQSPKYLFRKEGQNVTLSCEQNLNHDAMYWYRQDPGQGLRLIYYSQIVNDFQKGDIAEGYSVSREKKESFPLTVTSAQKNPTAFYLCASSISQGWWDEQYFGPGTRLTVT.

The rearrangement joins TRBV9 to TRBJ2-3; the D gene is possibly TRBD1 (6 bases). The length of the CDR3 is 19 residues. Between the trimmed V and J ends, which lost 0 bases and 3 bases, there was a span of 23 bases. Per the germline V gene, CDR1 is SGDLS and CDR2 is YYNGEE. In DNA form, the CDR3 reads TGTGCCAGCAGCGTAGCAATTCTGCAGGGGTCGCGGTTTACAGATACGCAGTATTTT. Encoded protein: CASSVAILQGSRFTDTQYF. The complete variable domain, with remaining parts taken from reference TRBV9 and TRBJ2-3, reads DSGVTQTPKHLITATGQRVTLRCSPRSGDLSVYWYQQSLDQGLQFLIQYYNGEERAKGNILERFSAQQFPDLHSELNLSSLELGDSALYFCASSVAILQGSRFTDTQYFGPGTRLTVL.

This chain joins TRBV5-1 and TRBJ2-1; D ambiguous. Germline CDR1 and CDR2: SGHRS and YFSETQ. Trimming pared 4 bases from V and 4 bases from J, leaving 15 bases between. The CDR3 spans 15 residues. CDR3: CASSPPNSWYNEQFF. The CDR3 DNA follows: TGCGCCAGCAGCCCCCCGAACTCCTGGTACAATGAGCAGTTCTTC.

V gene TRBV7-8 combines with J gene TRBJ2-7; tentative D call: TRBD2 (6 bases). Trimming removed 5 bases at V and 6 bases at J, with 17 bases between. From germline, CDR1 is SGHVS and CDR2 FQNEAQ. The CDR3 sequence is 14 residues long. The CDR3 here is CASSKGTLKIEQYF. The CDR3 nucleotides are TGTGCCAGCAGCAAGGGGACTCTCAAGATCGAGCAGTACTTC.

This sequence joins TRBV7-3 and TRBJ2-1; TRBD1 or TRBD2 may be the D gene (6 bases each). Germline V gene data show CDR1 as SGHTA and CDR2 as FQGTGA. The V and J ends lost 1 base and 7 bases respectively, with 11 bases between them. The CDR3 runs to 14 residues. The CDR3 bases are TGTGCCAGCAGCTTAATGGAGGGGGTGAATGAGCAGTTCTTC. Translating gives CASSLMEGVNEQFF.

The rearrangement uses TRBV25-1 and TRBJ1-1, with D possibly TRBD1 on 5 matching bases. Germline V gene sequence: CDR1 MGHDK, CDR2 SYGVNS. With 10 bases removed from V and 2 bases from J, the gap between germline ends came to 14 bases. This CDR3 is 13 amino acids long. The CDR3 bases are TGTGCCACCCTACCCGGGGCAAACACTGAAGCTTTCTTT. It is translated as CATLPGANTEAFF.

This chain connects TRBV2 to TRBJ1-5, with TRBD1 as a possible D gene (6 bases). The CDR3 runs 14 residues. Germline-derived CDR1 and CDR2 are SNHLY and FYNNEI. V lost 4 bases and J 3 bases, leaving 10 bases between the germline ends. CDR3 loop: CASSGAGANQPQHF. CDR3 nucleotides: TGTGCCAGCAGTGGGGCAGGGGCCAATCAGCCCCAGCATTTT.

The CDR3 reads CASSTVPRYEQYF. For the CDR3, the DNA is TGCGCCAGCAGCACCGTTCCACGTTACGAGCAGTACTTC. The chain carries TRBV5-1 and TRBJ2-7; no clear D. V gave up 4 bases and J gave up 4 bases, with 12 bases separating them. The CDR3 consists of 13 residues. The germline CDR1 and CDR2 sequences are SGHRS and YFSETQ.